This TCR beta chain was sequenced during a study of T cells in Graves' hyperthyroidism and ophthalmopathy. TCR beta CDR3 sequences were amplified from RNA transcripts. The TCR CDR3 first-round RT-PCR relied on the HTBI primer set. TCRdb processed the multiplex PCR reads anew with MiXCR; each CDR3 protein has one entry. The sample carries about 270,000 distinct CDR3 sequences, around 20% recorded once. This CDR3 is 12 amino acids long. V lost 3 bases and J lost 4, with 6 bases in between. This chain joins TRBV12-3 or TRBV12-4 and TRBJ2-5; the D is unclear. The sequencing sample was made of blood. This TCR came from a man under 40 with Graves' ophthalmopathy. The CDR3 loop is CASSFSGETQYF. As DNA, the CDR3 is TGTGCCAGCAGTTTTTCCGGAGAGACCCAGTACTTC.